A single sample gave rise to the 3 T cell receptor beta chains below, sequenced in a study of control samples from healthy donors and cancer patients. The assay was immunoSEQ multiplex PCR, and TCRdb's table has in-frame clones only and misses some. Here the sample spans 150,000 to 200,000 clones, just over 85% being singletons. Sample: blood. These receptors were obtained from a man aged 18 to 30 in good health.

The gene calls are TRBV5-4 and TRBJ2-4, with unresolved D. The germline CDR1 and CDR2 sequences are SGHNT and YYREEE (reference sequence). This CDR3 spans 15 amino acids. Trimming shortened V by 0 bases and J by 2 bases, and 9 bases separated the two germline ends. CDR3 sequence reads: CASSLARSSKNIQYF. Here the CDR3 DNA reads TGTGCCAGCAGCTTGGCCAGATCGTCCAAAAACATTCAGTACTTC.

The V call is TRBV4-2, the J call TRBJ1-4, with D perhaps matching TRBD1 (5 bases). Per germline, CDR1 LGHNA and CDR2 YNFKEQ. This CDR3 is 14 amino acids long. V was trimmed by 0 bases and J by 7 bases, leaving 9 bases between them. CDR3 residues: CASSQDTGGEKLFF. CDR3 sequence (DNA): TGTGCCAGCAGCCAAGATACCGGGGGTGAAAAACTGTTTTTT.

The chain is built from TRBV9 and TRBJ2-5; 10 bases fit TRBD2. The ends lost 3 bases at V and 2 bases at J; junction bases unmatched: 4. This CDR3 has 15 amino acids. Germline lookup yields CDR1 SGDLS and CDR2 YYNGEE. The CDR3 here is CASSALAGGQETQYF. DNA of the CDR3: TGTGCCAGCAGCGCGTTAGCGGGGGGTCAAGAGACCCAGTACTTC.